This TCR beta chain was retrieved from a study of Tregs in tolerant kidney transplant recipients. Here immunoSEQ multiplex PCR was the method, and the copy in TCRdb shows in-frame clones only, minus some. The sample yields approximately 19,000 clones, roughly 65% seen once. Remarks on this clone: Its target is unknown.

The germline V gene has CDR1 MGHRA and CDR2 YSYEKL. The CDR3 runs to 15 residues. The ends were cut back, 0 bases at V and 1 base at J, with 9 bases in the middle. The sample consisted of Tregs from blood cultured with allogeneic cells. The clonotype originates from a human donor in good health. This chain joins TRBV4-1 and TRBJ1-2; D not resolved. CDR3 in amino acids: CASSQDVRSNYGYTF. Here the CDR3 DNA reads TGCGCCAGCAGCCAAGACGTAAGGAGTAACTATGGCTACACCTTC.